This record looks at one T cell receptor (beta chain) sequence and its context. The antigen is undetermined. This entry is derived from a study of cytomegalovirus exposure and HLA in healthy donors. A multiplex PCR was run with 60 Vbeta primers and 13 Jbeta primers. Using immunoSEQ multiplex PCR, the repertoire was profiled, and TCRdb retains in-frame clones only, with some absent. The sample carries roughly 170,000 clones, about three quarters recorded once. Study conclusions and caveats: It was reported in a later analysis that an Asian-associated ancestry cluster showed fewer N-insertions than the approximately 700-donor mean.

The sample comprised PBMCs. This receptor was obtained from a female donor in good health and CMV-seronegative.

CDR3 amino acids: CASSASGGGPYEQYF. CDR3 nucleotides: TGTGCCAGCAGCGCCTCGGGAGGGGGCCCCTACGAGCAGTACTTC. The chain uses TRBV9 and TRBJ2-7; possibly TRBD2 for D (8 bases). The V gene's germline CDR1 is SGDLS and CDR2 YYNGEE. The ends were cut back, 3 bases at V and 2 bases at J, with 15 bases in the middle. This CDR3 has 15 amino acids.